This entry lists 5 T cell receptor beta chains sequenced from one sample in a study of blood T cell repertoires in COVID-19. TCRdb's copy holds only in-frame clones and misses some; the assay was immunoSEQ multiplex PCR. The table records more than 12,000 clones, about 77% of them present only once. The source material was peripheral blood. The receptor source for this set is a human donor in a cohort sampled during active COVID-19.

The sample holds a few counts of this clone. The CDR3 bases are TGTGCCACCAGCAGAGACACCCGGGACACCTATTCACCCCTCCACTTT. This translates into CATSRDTRDTYSPLHF. The chain links TRBV15 to TRBJ1-6, with D possibly being TRBD1 (6 bases). CDR3 length: 16 residues. The V end lost 0 bases, the J end lost 8 bases, and 14 bases lay between the germline ends. Per the germline V gene, CDR1 is LNHNV and CDR2 is YYDKDF (reference sequence).

This clone turned up a few times. The CDR3 spells CASGQGPDYGYTF. CDR3 nucleotide sequence: TGTGCCAGCGGACAGGGTCCGGACTATGGCTACACCTTC. The chain is built from TRBV2 and TRBJ1-2; 8 bases line up with TRBD1. Trimming cost V 8 bases and J 3 bases; bases outside gene matches: 5. Germline CDR1 reads SNHLY; CDR2 reads FYNNEI. The CDR3 is made up of 13 amino acids.

The gene calls are TRBV5-1 and TRBJ2-1; 9 bases line up with TRBD2. Germline-derived CDR1 and CDR2 are SGHRS and YFSETQ. This CDR3 has 15 amino acids. The junction had 7 bases not matched to a gene; V was cut back by 0 bases and J by 9 bases. The CDR3, as DNA: TGCGCCAGCAGCTTGGGGGCGGGAGGGGGCGGTGAGCAGTTCTTC. This gives the protein CASSLGAGGGGEQFF. Looking up the rest from reference TRBV5-1 and TRBJ2-1 gives the full variable domain: KAGVTQTPRYLIKTRGQQVTLSCSPISGHRSVSWYQQTPGQGLQFLFEYFSETQRNKGNFPGRFSGRQFSNSRSEMNVSTLELGDSALYLCASSLGAGGGGEQFFGPGTRLTVL.

This clone was seen just once. This sequence joins TRBV5-1 and TRBJ2-5, with 10 bases identical to TRBD2. This CDR3 has 16 amino acids. Germline CDR1 is SGHRS and CDR2 is YFSETQ. The junction had 8 bases not matched to a gene; V was cut back by 4 bases and J by 2 bases. The CDR3 DNA reads TGCGCCAGCAGCCTCTATAGCGGGGGGACTCAAGAGACCCAGTACTTC. Its protein is CASSLYSGGTQETQYF.

The CDR3 is CASSGGISNTGELFF. The CDR3 bases are TGTGCCAGCAGCGGCGGGATCTCGAACACCGGGGAGCTGTTTTTT. The genes are TRBV9 and TRBJ2-2; perhaps TRBD2 as D (6 bases). The V gene's germline CDR1 is SGDLS and CDR2 YYNGEE. The CDR3 contains 15 residues. The V and J ends lost 3 bases and 0 bases respectively, with 9 bases between them.